This TCR beta chain came from a study of shared clonotypes between healthy human individuals. Concerning this clone itself: The antigen remains undetermined.

V lost 3 bases and J lost 4, with 3 bases in between. The CDR3 runs to 11 residues. Per the germline V gene, CDR1 is DFQATT and CDR2 is SNEGSKA (reference sequence). The study, taken as a whole, reports: Generally, naive subsets (rather than memory subsets) showed larger estimated richness.

In the original workflow: Quality scores were absent from the junction-only immunoSEQ sequences, so filtering differed. TCRdb's copy holds only in-frame clones and misses some; the assay was immunoSEQ multiplex PCR. For V, J and clone size, that table is used; D and trimming come from the DNA. The table records roughly 410,000 clones, about 96% of them present only once. Combination of CD45RO+ cells with CCR7-negative CD45RA+ TemRA cells was used for CD8 memory. The source material was memory CD8+ T cells sorted from blood. Described subset: CD45RO+ cells pooled with CCR7-negative TemRA cells. The clonotype was recovered from a man aged 30 to 39 in good health. The chain couples TRBV20-1 to TRBJ2-2; D not resolved. The DNA for the CDR3 is TGCAGTGCTAGCCCCACCGGGGAGCTGTTTTTT. It codes for CSASPTGELFF.